This T cell receptor (beta chain) was identified in a study of monozygotic twins with inflammatory bowel disease. CDR1 is MNHEY and CDR2 is SVGEGT in the germline V gene. CDR3 length: 14 amino acids. Overall study results and limits: Healthy twins showed more clonotype sharing with others than IBD patients, especially patients with disease activity. Patients with IBD had less TCRbeta diversity (inverse Simpson) than their healthy co-twins.

Making cDNA involved eight separate reactions per sample. The template switching step added UMIs that contained a 6-nucleotide sample barcode. TCRdb re-called the 5' RACE reads and shows each CDR3 protein once, DNA omitted. This repertoire comprises a few hundred thousand distinct CDR3 sequences; its ten largest clones make up around 2.6%. Note on this clonotype: As yet, its antigen is unknown.

This sequence originates from a human donor with ulcerative colitis or Crohn's disease, or a healthy co-twin of an affected twin (not recorded which). Sequencing used blood. The rearrangement uses TRBV6-2 or TRBV6-3 and TRBJ2-2; there is no DNA to check the TCRdb D call of TRBD1. The CDR3 region is CASSLRGGAGELFF.